This T cell receptor (beta chain) was sequenced for a study of cytomegalovirus exposure and HLA in healthy donors. This CDR3 contains 14 residues. The V segment lost 5 bases and the J segment 2 bases; nucleotides outside the gene matches: 3. Germline V CDR1 and CDR2: SGHDN, FVKESK. Study observations and caveats: Both high specificity and high sensitivity reportedly marked the classifier's diagnosis of cytomegalovirus status.

This clone was counted a single time. What it binds is unknown. Method: immunoSEQ multiplex PCR; TCRdb's copy keeps in-frame clones and lacks some. Of about 240,000 clones detected, about 86% appear once; the ten largest clones hold about 2.8%. The J gene is TRBJ2-3, the V gene TRBV14; 8 bases map to TRBD1. Input material: PBMCs. The TCR was taken from a man between 18 and 35 years old in good health and CMV-seronegative. The CDR3 sequence: CASSKGQATDTQYF. For the CDR3, the DNA is TGTGCCAGCAGCAAGGGACAGGCCACAGATACGCAGTATTTT.